This TCR beta chain was retrieved from a study of blood T cell repertoires in COVID-19. The protocol was immunoSEQ multiplex PCR, while the TCRdb copy is restricted to in-frame clones and leaves out a portion. There are more than 55,000 clones in the sample; approximately 89% occur only once, and roughly 6.7% lies in the top ten. CDR1 is SGHDT, CDR2 YYEEEE, per germline. Between the trimmed V and J ends, which lost 3 bases and 5 bases, there was a span of 16 bases. The CDR3 consists of 15 residues. The V and J genes are TRBV5-6 and TRBJ2-3; D perhaps matches TRBD1 (6 bases). The sample consisted of peripheral blood. The TCR comes from a man aged 55-75 years with active or convalescent COVID-19. The CDR3 loop reads CASSWTAGLRDTQYF. The CDR3 DNA reads as TGTGCCAGCAGCTGGACAGCAGGTTTAAGAGATACGCAGTATTTT.